A selection of T cell receptor beta chains follows, all from one sample in a study of blood T cell repertoires in COVID-19. Only in-frame clones appear in the TCRdb table, and some are missing; sequencing was by immunoSEQ multiplex PCR. The table has about 400,000 clones, about 90% seen once. The sequencing sample was made of PBMCs or T cells enriched from blood (not recorded which). These receptors came from a woman aged 25 to 39 who had recovered from COVID-19. Each CDR3 is given with its conserved first and last residue. Part of the rows lack a size; the others show once, few, many or a class for expanded clones.

v_gene	j_gene	abundance	CDR3aa
TRBV19	TRBJ1-2	-	CASQANYGYTF
TRBV7-9	TRBJ2-7	-	CASSLEQGVKEQYF
TRBV27	TRBJ2-7	-	CASSLRLAGGQQIYEQYF
TRBV28	TRBJ2-7	few	CASSTPGGLHEQYF
TRBV10-3	TRBJ2-1	-	CAIRRAGGPNEQFF
TRBV19	TRBJ1-1	-	CASSPLFLRGGTEAFF
TRBV7-6	TRBJ2-3	-	CASSTLPRNRGLDTQYF
TRBV29-1	TRBJ1-3	-	CSVVWSSGNTIYF
TRBV2	TRBJ1-1	-	CASKTENTEAFF
TRBV7-2	TRBJ2-7	few	CASSLRGTSGSYEQYF
TRBV2	TRBJ1-2	-	CASSLRFHGYTF
TRBV25-1	TRBJ2-5	-	CASSEVGRGQTQYF
TRBV18	TRBJ1-1	-	CASSVLRENTEAFF
TRBV7-2	TRBJ1-1	-	CASRQTGNTEAFF
TRBV20-1	TRBJ1-1	once	CSARQGTWAFF
TRBV29-1	TRBJ1-5	-	CSARTGLNQPQHF
TRBV7-2	TRBJ2-5	-	CASSSTRETQYF
TRBV2	TRBJ1-6	-	CASSEEGLRSPLHF
TRBV4-2	TRBJ2-3	-	CASSQPFTDTQYF